This TCR beta chain was sequenced in a study of T cell changes during pregnancy in multiple sclerosis (dated by TCRdb to the late 2010s). Study-wide context: In women with multiple sclerosis, the researchers looked at how the T cell repertoire shifted as pregnancy progressed.

This clone appeared a single time. Its antigen is currently not known. No base quality values were provided; no much bigger clone lies one nucleotide off. The library was made by the immunoSEQ multiplex PCR assay. This is the immuneACCESS table as TCRdb keeps it, with only in-frame sequences that have V and J called. A part of the clones is gone; compared with another copy, unresolved V genes explain less than half, and the rest is unexplained. This sample comprises over 20,000 clones, more than 85% of them detected only once. 7.7% of the sample goes to the ten largest clones. The CDR3, from cysteine to phenylalanine, totals 15 residues. The retained sequence is limited to the CDR3, 45 bases, with the frame set at the first base. Trimmed from V: 4 bases; trimmed from J: 5 bases; junction bases lacking a gene match: 10. Sequences SGHVS (CDR1) and FNYEAQ (CDR2) are obtained from the germline V gene.

The receptor comes from a female donor with multiple sclerosis, enrolled in a pregnancy study. This receptor chain uses TRBV7-6 and TRBJ1-2; TRBD1 matches 7 bases in the middle. The sample was CD8+ T cells from peripheral blood mononuclear cells, taken after pregnancy. The CDR3 reads as follows: CASSSYSQGQYGYTF. The base sequence is TGTGCCAGCAGCTCCTACAGTCAGGGACAGTATGGCTACACCTTC.